This TCR beta chain emerged from a study of blood T cell repertoires in COVID-19. Study summary: Sites across the United States, Italy and Spain contributed samples from acute and convalescent COVID-19. PBMCs, B-cell-depleted T cells, or T cells were the source of the cDNA or gDNA that made up the material.

Data came from immunoSEQ multiplex PCR; TCRdb stores just in-frame clones and leaves some out. Of around 700,000 clones listed, about 87% are singletons. CDR1 is SQVTM and CDR2 is ANQGSEA in the germline V gene. The J segment lost 5 bases and the V segment lost 0 bases, leaving 14 bases of the junction unmatched. The CDR3 contains 17 residues. Sequencing was carried out using peripheral blood. The sequence derives from a woman aged 18-29 years with acute or convalescent COVID-19. The rearrangement links TRBV29-1 to TRBJ1-2, with TRBD1 matching 8 bases. The CDR3 region is CSVEDGGTGLPGYGYTF. In DNA form, the CDR3 reads TGCAGCGTTGAAGATGGGGGGACAGGCCTTCCGGGGTATGGCTACACCTTC.